Detailed here is one T cell receptor (beta chain). Its antigen is as yet unknown. Looked up from germline, CDR1 is SGHTA and CDR2 is FQGNSA. CDR3 length: 16 amino acids. Trimming took 5 bases from V and 3 from J, leaving 18 bases between them. The data were taken from a study of PD-1 blockade in classical Hodgkin lymphoma. Study observations and caveats: TCR diversity in CD4+, not CD8+, cells rose significantly by C4D1.

Each and every patient relapsed after autologous stem cell transplantation, and patients got differing brentuximab vedotin exposure. Purification of CD4+ T cells from thawed PBMCs was performed via magnetic negative selection. Reported best responses ranged across complete response, partial response or progressive disease. Assay used: immunoSEQ multiplex PCR; TCRdb lists only in-frame clones, some missing. The table has 30,000 to 35,000 clones, 80% to 95% seen once; the top ten hold around 0.21%. The material sequenced was CD4+ T cells from blood, taken at baseline. The source of this sequence is a human donor with classical Hodgkin lymphoma. This chain uses TRBV7-2 with TRBJ2-3; a weak D match, TRBD1 (6 bases). The CDR3: CASSRTTGFGTDTQYF. In nucleotides, the CDR3 is TGTGCCAGCAGCCGCACCACAGGGTTTGGTACAGATACGCAGTATTTT.